The present entry profiles one T cell receptor beta chain with its context. This sample stems from a study of T cell changes during pregnancy in multiple sclerosis. From germline, CDR1 is SGHRS and CDR2 YFSETQ. CDR3 length equals 15 residues. Trimming removed 0 bases from V and 9 bases from J; junction bases left unmatched: 9. The method was immunoSEQ multiplex PCR; TCRdb's version includes in-frame clones alone and lacks a portion of them. Of fewer than 45,000 clones in the sample, approximately 91% were seen once. This chain connects TRBV5-1 to TRBJ2-1; 7 bases line up with TRBD2. This TCR derives from a female donor in good health, enrolled as a control in a pregnancy study. The material was peripheral blood, obtained in the second trimester of pregnancy. The CDR3 bases are TGCGCCAGCAGCTTGGCGGCCAGCGGGGCGCGTGAGCAGTTCTTC. It is translated as CASSLAASGAREQFF.